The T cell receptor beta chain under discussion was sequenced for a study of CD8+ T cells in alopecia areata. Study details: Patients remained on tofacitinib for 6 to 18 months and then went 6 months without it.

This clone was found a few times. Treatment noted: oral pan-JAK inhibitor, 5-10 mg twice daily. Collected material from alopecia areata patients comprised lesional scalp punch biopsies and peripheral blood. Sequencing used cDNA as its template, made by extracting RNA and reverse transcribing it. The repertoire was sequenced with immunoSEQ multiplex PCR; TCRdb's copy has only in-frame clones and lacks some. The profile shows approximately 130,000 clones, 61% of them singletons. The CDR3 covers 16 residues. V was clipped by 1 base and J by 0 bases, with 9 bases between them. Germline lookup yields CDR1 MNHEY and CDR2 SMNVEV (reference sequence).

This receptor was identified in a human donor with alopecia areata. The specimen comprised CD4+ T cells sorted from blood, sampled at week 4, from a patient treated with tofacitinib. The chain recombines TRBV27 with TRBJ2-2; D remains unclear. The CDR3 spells CASSLFPGANTGELFF. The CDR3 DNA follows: TGTGCCAGCAGTTTATTCCCAGGAGCGAACACCGGGGAGCTGTTTTTT.